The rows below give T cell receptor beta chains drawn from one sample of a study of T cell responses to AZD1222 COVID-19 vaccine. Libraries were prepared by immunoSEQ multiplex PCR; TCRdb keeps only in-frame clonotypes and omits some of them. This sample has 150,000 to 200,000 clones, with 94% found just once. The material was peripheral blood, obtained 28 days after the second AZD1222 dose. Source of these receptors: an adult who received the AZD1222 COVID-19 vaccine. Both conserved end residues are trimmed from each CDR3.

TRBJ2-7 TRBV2 ASSNGQSTEQY
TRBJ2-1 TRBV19 ASSMGTISVGNQF
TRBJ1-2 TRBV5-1 ASSRGREGYT
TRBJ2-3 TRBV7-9 ASTIDPDTQY
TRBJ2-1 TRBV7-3 ASSFAPTGTIGREQF
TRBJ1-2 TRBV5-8 ASDGADLDYGYT
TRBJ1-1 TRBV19 ASSRTPGRGIGEAF
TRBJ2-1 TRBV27 ASSSGLAGAQYNEQF
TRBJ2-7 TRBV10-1 ASSELWERENYEQY
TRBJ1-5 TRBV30 AWQETANQPQH
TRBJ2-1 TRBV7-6 ASSPGLAGNLYNEQF
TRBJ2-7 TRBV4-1 ASSQRGGDYEQY
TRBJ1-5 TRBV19 ASSISQADQPQH
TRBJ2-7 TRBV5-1 ASSLGSGGAVEQY
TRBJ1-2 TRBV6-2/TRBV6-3 ASSLQGNYGYT
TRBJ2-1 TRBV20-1 SAPDHNEQF
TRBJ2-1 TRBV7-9 ASSLVAGGRTQF
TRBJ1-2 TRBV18 ASSLRTATS
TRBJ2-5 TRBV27 ASSQRSGTSAH
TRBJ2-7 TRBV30 AWNRLQGVEY
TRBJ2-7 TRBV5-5 ASSSGTPKTGLTYEQY
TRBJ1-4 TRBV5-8 ASSFSRDEKLF
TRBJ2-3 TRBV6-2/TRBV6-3 ASSYGVEGTDTQY
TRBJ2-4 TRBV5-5 ASSPLLSTTGQY
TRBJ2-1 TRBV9 ASSVAARESNEQF
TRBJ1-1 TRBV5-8 ASSQGQGASSTEAF
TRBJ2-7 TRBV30 AWSPLGLRLYEQY
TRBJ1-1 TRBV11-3 ASSLRENTEAF
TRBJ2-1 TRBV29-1 SGLGLAGEIL
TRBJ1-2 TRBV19 ASSTPGHLKGYT
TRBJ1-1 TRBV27 ASSRLLDPNTEAF
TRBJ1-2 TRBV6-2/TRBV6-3 ASSSLDRITNYGYT
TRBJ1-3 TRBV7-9 ASSSPRDIGNTIY
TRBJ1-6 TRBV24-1 ATSAPGQGMGYNSPLH
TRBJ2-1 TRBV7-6 ASSSSYFNEQF
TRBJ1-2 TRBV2 ASSYGQGANGYT
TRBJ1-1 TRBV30 AGRTLRETEAF
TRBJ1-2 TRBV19 ASSMGPMYGYT
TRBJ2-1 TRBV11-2 ASSNLRAVSYNEQF
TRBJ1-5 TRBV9 ASSVGGESNQPQH
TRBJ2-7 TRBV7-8 ASSLEAGVAYEQY
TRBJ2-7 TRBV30 AWSLRSSYEQY
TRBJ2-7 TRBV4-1 ASSPSGGSYEQY
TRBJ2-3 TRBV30 AWSRLAGGTDTQY
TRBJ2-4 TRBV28 ASSLRQSSEAKNIQY
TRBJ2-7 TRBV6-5 ASHGTVYEQY
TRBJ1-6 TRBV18 ASSVQGNNSPLH
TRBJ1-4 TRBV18 ASSPNQAQGWRPNEKLF
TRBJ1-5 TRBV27 ASRQGNQPQH
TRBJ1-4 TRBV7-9 ASSPKQTGLEKLF
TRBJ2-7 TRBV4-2 ASSQGTAGEQY
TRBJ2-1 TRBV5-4 ASSLPGLASYNEQF
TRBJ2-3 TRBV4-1 ASSQGRFGGRGADTQY